The 2 T cell receptor beta chains reported below all come from one sample, sequenced in a study of T cells in localized non-small cell lung cancer (dated by TCRdb to about 2020). The library was obtained by the immunoSEQ multiplex PCR assay. What TCRdb holds here is the immuneACCESS table cut down to in-frame rearrangements. Part of the clones is not present; checked against another copy, under half of the missing clones reflect an unresolved V gene, and the others are unexplained. The sample table lists approximately 43,000 clones, about nine tenths of them with a count of one. The top ten constitute about 2.5% of the sample. The sample was peripheral blood, taken before any cancer treatment. The receptors here all came from a female donor of 60 years or more with stage I squamous cell lung carcinoma.

This clone was counted a single time. The CDR3 protein is CASSLGWGDGTLETQYF. The CDR3 DNA is TGTGCCAGCAGCTTAGGGTGGGGGGACGGGACATTGGAGACCCAGTACTTC. The rearrangement links TRBV7-3 to TRBJ2-5, with D perhaps being TRBD1 or TRBD2 (6 bases each). V dropped 2 bases and J dropped 5 bases, with 21 bases sitting between them. Germline V gene sequence: CDR1 SGHTA, CDR2 FQGTGA. CDR3 length equals 17 residues.

CDR3 amino acids: CAISESGPQREQYF. DNA for the CDR3: TGTGCCATCAGTGAGTCGGGCCCTCAAAGGGAGCAGTACTTC. The chain has TRBV10-3 and TRBJ2-7; no reliable D call. CDR3 size: 14 residues. Trimming removed 0 bases at V and 7 bases at J, with 13 bases between. The V gene's germline CDR1 is ENHRY and CDR2 SYGVKD.